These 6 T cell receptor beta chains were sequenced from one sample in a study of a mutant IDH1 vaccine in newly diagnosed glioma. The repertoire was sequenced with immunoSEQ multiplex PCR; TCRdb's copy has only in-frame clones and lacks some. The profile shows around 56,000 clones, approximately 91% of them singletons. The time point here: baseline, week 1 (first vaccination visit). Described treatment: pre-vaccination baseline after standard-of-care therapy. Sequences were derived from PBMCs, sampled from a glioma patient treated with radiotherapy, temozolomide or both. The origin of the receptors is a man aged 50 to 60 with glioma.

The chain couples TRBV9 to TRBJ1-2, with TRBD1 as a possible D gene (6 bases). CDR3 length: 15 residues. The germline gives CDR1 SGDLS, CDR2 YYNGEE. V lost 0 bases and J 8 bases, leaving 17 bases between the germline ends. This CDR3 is CASSVAYGQSGGYTF. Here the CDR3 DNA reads TGTGCCAGCAGCGTAGCGTACGGACAGTCAGGAGGCTACACCTTC.

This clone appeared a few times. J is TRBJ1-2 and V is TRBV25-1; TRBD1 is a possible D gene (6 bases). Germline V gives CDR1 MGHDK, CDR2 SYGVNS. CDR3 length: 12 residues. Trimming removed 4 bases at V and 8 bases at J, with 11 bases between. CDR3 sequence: CASSGAGEGYTF. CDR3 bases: TGTGCCAGCAGTGGGGCAGGGGAAGGCTACACCTTC.

CDR3 amino acids: CASSFQGAYEQYF. The DNA of the CDR3 is TGTGCCAGCAGCTTCCAGGGGGCCTACGAGCAGTACTTC. This sequence joins TRBV7-6 and TRBJ2-7; 7 bases agree with TRBD1. The CDR3 contains 13 residues. CDR1 SGHVS and CDR2 FNYEAQ come from the germline V gene. V trimming: 3 bases; J trimming: 2 bases; junction bases outside the gene matches: 1.

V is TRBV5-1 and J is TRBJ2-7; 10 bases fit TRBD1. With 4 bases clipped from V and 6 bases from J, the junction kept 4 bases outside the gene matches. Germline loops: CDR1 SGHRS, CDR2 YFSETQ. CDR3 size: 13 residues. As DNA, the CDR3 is TGCGCCAGCAGCCCGGACAGGGGGGGCGAGCAGTACTTC. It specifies CASSPDRGGEQYF.

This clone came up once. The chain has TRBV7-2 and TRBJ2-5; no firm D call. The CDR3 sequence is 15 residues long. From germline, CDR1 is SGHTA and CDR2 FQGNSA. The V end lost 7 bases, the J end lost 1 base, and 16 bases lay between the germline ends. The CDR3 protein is CASTKQNAIQETQYF. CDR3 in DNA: TGTGCCAGCACCAAACAGAATGCCATCCAAGAGACCCAGTACTTC. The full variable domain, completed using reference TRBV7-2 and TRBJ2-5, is GAGVSQSPSNKVTEKGKDVELRCDPISGHTALYWYRQSLGQGLEFLIYFQGNSAPDKSGLPSDRFSAERTGGSVSTLTIQRTQQEDSAVYLCASTKQNAIQETQYFGPGTRLLVL.

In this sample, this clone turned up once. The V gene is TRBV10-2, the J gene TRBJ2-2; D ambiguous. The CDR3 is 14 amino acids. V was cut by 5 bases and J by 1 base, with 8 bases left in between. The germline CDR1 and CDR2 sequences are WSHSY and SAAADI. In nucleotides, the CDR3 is TGCGCCAGCAGTTGGTACATGAACACCGGGGAGCTGTTTTTT. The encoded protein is CASSWYMNTGELFF.